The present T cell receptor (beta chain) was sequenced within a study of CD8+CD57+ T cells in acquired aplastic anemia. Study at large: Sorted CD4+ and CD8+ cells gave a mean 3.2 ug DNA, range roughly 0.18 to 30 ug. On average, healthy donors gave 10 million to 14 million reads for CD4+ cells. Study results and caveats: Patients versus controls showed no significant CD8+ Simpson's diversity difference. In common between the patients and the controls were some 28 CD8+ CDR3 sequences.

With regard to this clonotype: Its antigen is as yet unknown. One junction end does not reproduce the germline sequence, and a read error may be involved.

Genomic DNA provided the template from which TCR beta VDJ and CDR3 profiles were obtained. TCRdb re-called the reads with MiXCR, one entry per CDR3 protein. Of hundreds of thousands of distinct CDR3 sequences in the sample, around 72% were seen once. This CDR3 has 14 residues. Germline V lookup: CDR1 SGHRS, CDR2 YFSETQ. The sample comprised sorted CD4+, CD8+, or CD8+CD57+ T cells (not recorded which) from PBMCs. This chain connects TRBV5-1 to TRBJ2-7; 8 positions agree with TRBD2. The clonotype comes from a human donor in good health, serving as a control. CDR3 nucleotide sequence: TGTGCCAGCAGCTTCGACGGGGGGGTAGACGAGCAGTACTTC. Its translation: CASSFDGGVDEQYF.